The clone carrying this T cell receptor (beta chain) was seen just once. These data belong to a study of technical replicates of blood from several donors. Germline-derived CDR1 and CDR2 are DFQATT and SNEGSKA (reference sequence). This CDR3 spans 11 amino acids. V lost 3 bases to trimming and J lost 5 bases, with 7 bases between them. Sequencing used immunoSEQ multiplex PCR; TCRdb keeps in-frame clones, though not all of them. The table has 8,500 to 10,000 clones, 91% seen once; the top ten hold roughly 10%. The TCR was taken from a human donor in good health. Specimen: PBMCs. The rearrangement uses TRBV20-1 and TRBJ2-5; D gene ambiguous. The CDR3 DNA follows: TGCAGTGCTAGTATCAGGGAGACCCAGTACTTC. Translation: CSASIRETQYF.